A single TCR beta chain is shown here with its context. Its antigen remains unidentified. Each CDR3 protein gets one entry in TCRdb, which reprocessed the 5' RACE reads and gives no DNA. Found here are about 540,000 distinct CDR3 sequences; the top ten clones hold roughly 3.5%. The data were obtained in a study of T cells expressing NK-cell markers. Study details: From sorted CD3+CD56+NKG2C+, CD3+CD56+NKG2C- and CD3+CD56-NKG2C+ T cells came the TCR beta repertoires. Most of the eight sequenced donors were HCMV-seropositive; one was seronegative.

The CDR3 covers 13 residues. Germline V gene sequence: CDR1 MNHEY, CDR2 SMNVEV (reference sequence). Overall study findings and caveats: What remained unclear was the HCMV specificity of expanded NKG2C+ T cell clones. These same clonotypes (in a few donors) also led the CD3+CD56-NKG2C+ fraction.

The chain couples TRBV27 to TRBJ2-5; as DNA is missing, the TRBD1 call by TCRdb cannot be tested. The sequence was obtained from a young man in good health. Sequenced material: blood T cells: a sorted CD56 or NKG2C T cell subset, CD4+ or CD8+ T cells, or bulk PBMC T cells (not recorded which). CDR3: CASSRGTAETQYF.